Detailed here is one T cell receptor beta chain. Its target is not known. Assay used: immunoSEQ multiplex PCR; TCRdb lists only in-frame clones, some missing. The table shows 95,000 to 100,000 clones, with approximately 88% occurring only once. The CDR3 covers 16 residues. The V and J ends lost 0 bases and 0 bases, in that order; junction bases with no gene match: 3. Germline assignment: CDR1 SGHNT and CDR2 YYREEE (reference sequence). The data belong to a study of T cell responses to AZD1222 COVID-19 vaccine. Pooled samples include second doses given at about 4 or 12 weeks. General observations from the study: Two AZD1222 administrations were followed by greater Spike-specific TCR breadth and depth. Spike-wide vaccine-associated CD4 TCRs dominated at 160-218 and 743-854. Just a handful of AZD1222 recipients tested seropositive at baseline.

The receptor was derived from an adult who received the AZD1222 COVID-19 vaccine. This chain uses TRBV5-4 with TRBJ2-7; 10 positions match TRBD2. Sequencing was performed on peripheral blood, taken 28 days after the second AZD1222 dose. This CDR3 reads CASSLGSSGGSYEQYF. The CDR3 DNA is TGTGCCAGCAGCTTGGGATCTAGCGGGGGCTCCTACGAGCAGTACTTC.